Sequencing of this T cell receptor (beta chain) was carried out in a study of response to subunit inactivated influenza vaccine. This clonotype showed up just a few times. Its antigen is not known. Germline V gene sequence: CDR1 MNHEY, CDR2 SVGAGI. The J segment lost 7 bases and the V segment lost 2 bases, leaving 8 bases of the junction unmatched. The CDR3 length is 17 residues. TCRdb fed the RT-PCR reads into MiXCR, producing one record per CDR3 protein. The sample shows 500,000 or so distinct CDR3 sequences, approximately 15% of them seen only once. The study's findings and limits: There was a suggestion from the authors that each seasonal influenza vaccination recruits few new T cells.

This sequence originates from a man between 50 and 69 years old who received an inactivated influenza vaccine. The gene calls are TRBV6-5 and TRBJ2-2, with TRBD2 identical over 12 bases. The starting material was CD4+ T cells sorted from PBMCs, obtained roughly 24 months after vaccination. The CDR3 loop is CASSYDLAGGPNGELFF. In DNA, the CDR3 is TGTGCCAGCAGTTACGATCTAGCGGGAGGGCCGAACGGGGAGCTGTTTTTT.